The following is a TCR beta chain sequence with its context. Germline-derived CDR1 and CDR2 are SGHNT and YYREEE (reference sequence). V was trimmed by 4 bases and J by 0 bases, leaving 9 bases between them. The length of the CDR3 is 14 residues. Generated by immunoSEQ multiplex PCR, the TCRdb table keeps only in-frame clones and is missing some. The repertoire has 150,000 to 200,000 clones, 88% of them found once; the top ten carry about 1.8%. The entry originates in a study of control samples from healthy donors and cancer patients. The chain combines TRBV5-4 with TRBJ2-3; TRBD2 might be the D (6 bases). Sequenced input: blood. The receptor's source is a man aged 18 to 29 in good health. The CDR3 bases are TGTGCCAGCAGCCGGGGGACTAGCACAGATACGCAGTATTTT. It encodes CASSRGTSTDTQYF.